This T cell receptor (beta chain) was observed in a study of shared clonotypes between healthy human individuals. Sequenced by immunoSEQ multiplex PCR; TCRdb stores in-frame clones only, minus some. The sample has about 980,000 clones; approximately 76% are singletons. This clone was counted once. The trim removed 1 base at V and 0 bases at J, leaving 2 bases unmatched. This CDR3 spans 14 amino acids. Germline lookup yields CDR1 SQVTM and CDR2 ANQGSEA. Sequences were obtained from memory CD4+ T cells sorted from blood. Subset reported: CD45RA-negative fraction. This rearrangement joins TRBV29-1 to TRBJ1-2; TRBD1 matches at 7 bases. This sequence originates from a man between 18 and 35 years old in good health. The CDR3 region is CSVEAGTANYGYTF. The CDR3, as DNA: TGCAGCGTTGAAGCAGGGACAGCTAACTATGGCTACACCTTC.